Following are 16 T cell receptor beta chains from one sample sequenced in a study of blood T cells in healthy people across ages (dated by TCRdb to the mid-2010s). The library was generated by 5' RACE. Data came from an Illumina HiSeq 2500. A second PCR of roughly 7 to 11 cycles was performed with a sample-barcoded 5' primer and a J-beta primer mix. TCRdb trimmed the raw reads at Q25, called clones with MiXCR and kept productive beta chains. Rows are combined by CDR3 protein, so each entry shows the most common genes and DNA. The sample table lists over 500,000 distinct CDR3 sequences, around a quarter of them with a count of one. The ten biggest clones cover 3.6% of the sample. The sample also formed part of further work on T cells of mothers and their children.

Material: blood. These receptors were obtained from a boy between 2 and 15 years old in good health.

This clonotype occurred many times. The chain combines TRBV12-3 or TRBV12-4 with TRBJ2-7; weak D call: TRBD2 (6 bases). Trimming stripped 4 bases from V and 1 base from J, with 11 bases between. The CDR3 runs 14 residues. CDR3 protein: CASSSRDLSYEQYF. CDR3 in DNA: TGTGCCAGCAGTTCCCGGGACTTATCCTACGAGCAGTACTTC.

The chain links TRBV27 to TRBJ1-2, with a weak D call TRBD1 (6 bases). With 3 bases removed from V and 2 bases from J, the gap between germline ends came to 13 bases. Germline CDR1 reads MNHEY; CDR2 reads SMNVEV (reference sequence). The CDR3 spans 15 residues. CDR3: CASSFQGQRNYGYTF. The CDR3 DNA follows: TGTGCCAGCAGTTTCCAAGGACAGAGAAACTATGGCTACACCTTC.

The chain couples TRBV7-2 to TRBJ2-4; unclear D gene. CDR1 is SGHTA, CDR2 FQGNSA, per germline. V lost 5 bases and J 4 bases, leaving 15 bases between the germline ends. This CDR3 region has 15 residues. Here the CDR3 DNA reads TGTGCCAGCAGCCCCCCCCAAATCGGGAAAAACATTCAGTACTTC. Amino acid sequence: CASSPPQIGKNIQYF.

The rearrangement uses TRBV5-1 and TRBJ2-2; 9 nucleotides align to TRBD2. The CDR3 is 16 amino acids. J lost 3 bases, V lost 4 bases, and 7 bases had no gene match. Per the germline V gene, CDR1 is SGHRS and CDR2 is YFSETQ. The CDR3 DNA follows: TGCGCCAGCAGCACACTGACTAGCGGCTACACCGGGGAGCTGTTTTTT. It codes for CASSTLTSGYTGELFF.

This clonotype has just a few counts. J is TRBJ2-7 and V is TRBV12-3 or TRBV12-4; 14 positions agree with TRBD2. CDR3 size: 15 residues. V lost 4 bases to trimming and J lost 5 bases; unmatched junction nucleotides: 4. CDR3 nucleotide sequence: TGTGCCAGCAGTTACCAGGGACTAGCGGGAGACGAGCAGTACTTC. Translation gives CASSYQGLAGDEQYF.

The chain recombines TRBV20-1 with TRBJ2-1, with 13 bases matching TRBD2. Germline CDR1 is DFQATT and CDR2 is SNEGSKA (reference sequence). The CDR3 covers 14 residues. The chain's CDR3 is CSALLGLAGVEQFF. CDR3 coding DNA: TGCAGCGCCCTACTCGGACTAGCGGGAGTTGAGCAGTTCTTC.

The rearrangement joins TRBV11-2 to TRBJ1-1; D call uncertain. From germline, CDR1 is SGHAT and CDR2 FQNNGV. The CDR3 contains 14 residues. Trimming cost V 5 bases and J 4 bases, with 14 bases left between them. CDR3 loop: CASSATSPRTEAFF. DNA of the CDR3: TGTGCCAGCAGCGCAACTTCTCCCCGCACTGAAGCTTTCTTT.

A few counts support this clonotype. V usage is TRBV12-3 or TRBV12-4 and J usage is TRBJ2-5; D assignment may be TRBD1 or TRBD2 (5 bases each). V lost 6 bases to trimming and J lost 4 bases, with 18 bases between them. The CDR3 loop spans 15 amino acids. CDR3 amino acids: CASSRPGPGLETQYF. DNA for the CDR3: TGTGCCAGCAGCCGACCGGGACCCGGGCTAGAGACCCAGTACTTC.

In its sample, this clonotype was seen a few times. This chain joins TRBV12-3 or TRBV12-4 and TRBJ1-2; D is undetermined. V dropped 8 bases and J dropped 3 bases, with 10 bases sitting between them. There are 12 residues in the CDR3. In DNA form, the CDR3 reads TGTGCCAGCGCAAAAAGGGACTATGGCTACACCTTC. Translated, it gives CASAKRDYGYTF.

This clonotype was seen only a few times. The chain combines TRBV7-2 with TRBJ1-2; 7 bases are shared with TRBD1. This CDR3 region has 15 residues. The germline V gene encodes CDR1 SGHTA and CDR2 FQGNSA. Unmatched junction bases numbered 10, after V lost 5 bases and J lost 4 bases. CDR3 sequence: CASSVDRERSYGYTF. The CDR3 DNA sequence: TGTGCCAGCAGCGTCGACAGGGAGCGAAGCTATGGCTACACCTTC.

J is TRBJ1-2 and V is TRBV20-1; no definite D call. V was clipped by 2 bases and J by 2 bases, with 6 bases between them. Germline V gene lookup returns CDR1 DFQATT and CDR2 SNEGSKA (reference sequence). The CDR3 runs to 12 residues. The DNA of the CDR3 is TGCAGTGCTAGATTGGAAAACTATGGCTACACCTTC. The encoded protein is CSARLENYGYTF.

The chain joins TRBV3-1 to TRBJ1-6; 8 positions agree with TRBD1. The length of the CDR3 is 14 residues. With V trimmed by 3 bases and J by 7 bases, 2 bases remained unmatched. Per the germline V gene, CDR1 is LGHDT and CDR2 is YNNKEL (reference sequence). The CDR3 bases are TGTGCCAGCAGCCACGGGGACAGGAATTCACCCCTCCACTTT. Its protein is CASSHGDRNSPLHF.

The chain links TRBV12-3 or TRBV12-4 to TRBJ1-4, with 8 nucleotides matching TRBD1. The CDR3 totals 14 residues. The J segment lost 8 bases and the V segment lost 4 bases, leaving 6 bases of the junction unmatched. Written as DNA, the CDR3 is TGTGCCAGCAGTTCGGACAGGGCAGGGGAAAAACTGTTTTTT. Amino acids: CASSSDRAGEKLFF.

The chain couples TRBV20-1 to TRBJ2-5; TRBD2 might be the D (7 bases). Per germline, CDR1 DFQATT and CDR2 SNEGSKA (reference sequence). The CDR3 runs to 12 residues. V lost 5 bases, J lost 9 bases, and 16 bases lay in between. This chain's CDR3 is CSAPQGTSAQYF. CDR3 nucleotides: TGCAGTGCTCCACAGGGTACTAGCGCCCAGTACTTC.

This clonotype turned up a few times. The chain employs TRBV29-1 and TRBJ2-7, with TRBD2 identical over 14 bases. The germline V gene encodes CDR1 SQVTM and CDR2 ANQGSEA. This CDR3 has 15 amino acids. For the CDR3, the DNA is TGCAGGTGCGGGGCGGGGACTAGCGGGAGATACGAGCAGTACTTC. Translated: CRCGAGTSGRYEQYF.

This chain joins TRBV6-6 and TRBJ2-5; possible D gene TRBD2, 5 bases. Judging by the DNA end, TRBJ2-1 fits better; the J call may be wrong. Germline CDR1 and CDR2: MNHNY and SVGAGI (reference sequence). CDR3 length: 14 amino acids. CDR3: CASSSSRSSLEQFF. In DNA, the CDR3 is TGTGCCAGCAGTTCTAGCAGGAGCTCACTTGAGCAGTTCTTC.